The 3 T cell receptor beta chains reported below all come from one sample, sequenced in a study of tumor and adjacent non-tumor tissue in lung cancer. A modified ARM-PCR protocol with three rounds of nested PCR amplified TCRbeta. TCRdb re-analysed the multiplex PCR reads in MiXCR, keeping a single row per CDR3 protein. Among 90,000 to 110,000 distinct CDR3 sequences listed, roughly 80% were seen once. The template was RNA from unsorted bulk tissue. Sequenced material: lung tumor tissue. Every receptor here comes from a woman aged 60-70 years with non-small cell lung cancer.

In the case of this clonotype: A clone one base away is much larger, so this may be a read error. The rearrangement links TRBV12-5 to TRBJ1-6; D call uncertain. Looked up from germline, CDR1 is LGHNT and CDR2 is FRNRAP. The CDR3 totals 14 residues. CDR3 nucleotides: TGTGCTAGTGGTCCCAGTTCCTATAATTCACCCATCCACTTT. Translating it yields CASGPSSYNSPIHF.

Note on this clonotype: Since a much larger clone is just one base distant, this may be a read error. The genes are TRBV20-1 and TRBJ2-5, with D tentatively TRBD2 (5 bases). The CDR3 is 15 amino acids. Germline assignment: CDR1 DFQATT and CDR2 SNEGSKA (reference sequence). The CDR3 DNA reads as TGCAGAGCTAGAGACTTTGCTAGCTCCCGGGAGACCCAGTACTTC. Translation gives CRARDFASSRETQYF.

Notes on this clonotype: A much larger clone differs from this one at a single base, so this may be a read error. J is TRBJ1-1 and V is TRBV5-4; perhaps TRBD1 as D (5 bases). The germline V and J ends were trimmed by 1 base and 7 bases, with 17 bases remaining between them. This CDR3 contains 15 residues. The germline gives CDR1 SGHNT, CDR2 YYREEE (reference sequence). Here the CDR3 reads CASSLKLGVGGEAFF. CDR3 nucleotides: TGTGCCAGCAGCTTGAAGTTAGGGGTTGGCGGTGAAGCTTTCTTT.